One and the same sample provided the 22 T cell receptor beta chains below, sequenced in a study of cytomegalovirus exposure and HLA in healthy donors. With 60 Vbeta and 13 Jbeta primers, the PCR was carried out. Here immunoSEQ multiplex PCR was the method, and the copy in TCRdb shows in-frame clones only, minus some. The repertoire holds about 160,000 clones, about three quarters seen once, with around 1.5% in the top ten. The sample comprised PBMCs. These receptors were collected from a young woman in good health and CMV-seronegative.

The genes are TRBV9 and TRBJ2-1, with 10 bases that match TRBD2. Trimming cost V 2 bases and J 7 bases; bases outside gene matches: 3. Per germline, CDR1 SGDLS and CDR2 YYNGEE. The CDR3 sequence is 14 residues long. CDR3 residues: CASSVSGGANEQFF. In DNA, the CDR3 is TGTGCCAGCAGCGTGAGCGGGGGGGCAAATGAGCAGTTCTTC.

This clone has only one observation. V gene TRBV5-6 combines with J gene TRBJ1-6; 10 bases are a match to TRBD1. CDR3 length: 15 amino acids. CDR1 and CDR2 (germline): SGHDT, YYEEEE. Trimming removed 4 bases from V and 10 bases from J; junction bases left unmatched: 8. CDR3 DNA sequence: TGTGCCAGCAGCGAGGACAGGGGGATCCACTCACCCCTCCACTTT. It specifies CASSEDRGIHSPLHF.

CDR3 loop: CASSTRQNTEAFF. CDR3 coding DNA: TGTGCCAGCAGCACCCGACAGAACACTGAAGCTTTCTTT. The genes are TRBV7-6 and TRBJ1-1, with unresolved D. Trimming stripped 5 bases from V and 1 base from J, with 8 bases between. The CDR3 spans 13 residues. Germline-derived CDR1 and CDR2 are SGHVS and FNYEAQ.

The chain is built from TRBV5-5 and TRBJ1-6, with 7 bases aligning to TRBD1. The CDR3 extends over 15 amino acids. Trimming at V came to 4 bases and at J to 5 bases, leaving 6 bases not matched to a gene. Germline V lookup: CDR1 SGHKS, CDR2 YYEKEE (reference sequence). CDR3 in DNA: TGTGCCAGCAGCGGAGGGGGCGCCCATAATTCACCCCTCCACTTT. Amino acid sequence: CASSGGGAHNSPLHF.

The rearrangement uses TRBV5-1 and TRBJ1-6; no firm D call. Germline V gene sequence: CDR1 SGHRS, CDR2 YFSETQ. This CDR3 region has 14 residues. V shed 1 base and J shed 10 bases, with 12 bases lying between them. CDR3 nucleotide sequence: TGCGCCAGCAGCTTGTTTGGGAGTGAATCACCCCTCCACTTT. Residues: CASSLFGSESPLHF.

This chain connects TRBV2 to TRBJ2-7; D uncertain. Trimming removed 6 bases at V and 6 bases at J, with 21 bases between. The CDR3 spans 15 residues. CDR1 is SNHLY and CDR2 is FYNNEI in the germline V gene. CDR3 in amino acids: CASRPSYSVPSEQYF. The CDR3 DNA follows: TGTGCCAGCAGGCCTTCCTATTCTGTACCCTCCGAGCAGTACTTC.

V usage is TRBV7-2 and J usage is TRBJ1-1; 8 bases match TRBD1. The V gene's germline CDR1 is SGHTA and CDR2 FQGNSA. Trimming took 5 bases from V and 1 from J; bases not matched to a gene: 9. The CDR3 covers 16 residues. CDR3 loop: CASSTLRGLGNTEAFF. CDR3 nucleotides: TGTGCCAGCAGCACACTCAGGGGGCTGGGGAACACTGAAGCTTTCTTT.

The chain couples TRBV18 to TRBJ1-1; 11 positions match TRBD1. V lost 3 bases, J lost 0 bases, and 6 bases stayed unmatched. The CDR3 runs to 17 residues. CDR1 is KGHSH, CDR2 LQKENI, per germline. The CDR3 protein is CASSPPGTGGMNTEAFF. The CDR3 DNA follows: TGTGCCAGCTCACCCCCCGGGACAGGGGGAATGAACACTGAAGCTTTCTTT.

The chain combines TRBV18 with TRBJ1-4, with a possible D match to TRBD1 (6 bases). The CDR3 totals 16 residues. The V end was cut by 0 bases, the J end by 5 bases, with 13 bases between. Germline V gene data show CDR1 as KGHSH and CDR2 as LQKENI. The CDR3 nucleotides read TGTGCCAGCTCACCACCGGATCTGGGGGCAAATGAAAAACTGTTTTTT. This sequence encodes CASSPPDLGANEKLFF. The full variable domain, with the rest looked up from reference TRBV18 and TRBJ1-4, is NAGVMQNPRHLVRRRGQEARLRCSPMKGHSHVYWYRQLPEEGLKFMVYLQKENIIDESGMPKERFSAEFPKEGPSILRIQQVVRGDSAAYFCASSPPDLGANEKLFFGSGTQLSVL.

This clone was seen a single time. The chain recombines TRBV5-1 with TRBJ2-3, with TRBD2 identical over 10 bases. Looked up from germline, CDR1 is SGHRS and CDR2 is YFSETQ. V shed 2 bases, J shed 6 bases, and the junction held 9 bases outside the gene matches. The CDR3 is made up of 16 amino acids. Here the CDR3 reads CASSFFNSGGLDTQYF. The CDR3 region has the DNA TGCGCCAGCAGCTTCTTTAATAGCGGGGGGTTGGATACGCAGTATTTT. The full variable domain, in which reference TRBV5-1 and TRBJ2-3 provide the parts outside the CDR3, is KAGVTQTPRYLIKTRGQQVTLSCSPISGHRSVSWYQQTPGQGLQFLFEYFSETQRNKGNFPGRFSGRQFSNSRSEMNVSTLELGDSALYLCASSFFNSGGLDTQYFGPGTRLTVL.

This chain uses TRBV4-1 with TRBJ2-7, with 8 bases aligning to TRBD2. V lost 1 base to trimming and J lost 4 bases; unmatched junction nucleotides: 6. From germline, CDR1 is MGHRA and CDR2 YSYEKL. CDR3 length: 15 amino acids. CDR3 region: CASSQAAGGRYEQYF. The CDR3 bases are TGCGCCAGCAGCCAAGCTGCGGGGGGAAGGTACGAGCAGTACTTC.

This chain joins TRBV4-1 and TRBJ2-1; possibly TRBD1 for D (6 bases). The V end lost 2 bases, the J end lost 12 bases, and 20 bases lay between the germline ends. The CDR3 spans 15 residues. Germline assignment: CDR1 MGHRA and CDR2 YSYEKL. Here the CDR3 reads CASSQTRGLQVGQFF. The CDR3 coding sequence is TGCGCCAGCAGCCAAACCAGGGGTCTCCAAGTTGGGCAGTTCTTC.

The chain employs TRBV28 and TRBJ1-1; 8 bases line up with TRBD1. With V trimmed by 6 bases and J by 4 bases, 10 bases remained unmatched. The CDR3 is 15 residues long. CDR1 is MDHEN, CDR2 SYDVKM, per germline. CDR3 nucleotides: TGTGCCAGCAGGGCAGGGGGCAATTTCTTCACTGAAGCTTTCTTT. Translating it yields CASRAGGNFFTEAFF.

Only one count was recorded for this clone. V and J are TRBV27 and TRBJ2-3; 12 bases align to TRBD2. The CDR3 runs to 19 residues. The J segment lost 3 bases and the V segment lost 3 bases, leaving 13 bases of the junction unmatched. CDR1 is MNHEY, CDR2 SMNVEV, per germline (reference sequence). CDR3 loop: CASSFRPSGGAGLTDTQYF. CDR3 nucleotide sequence: TGTGCCAGCAGTTTTCGGCCTAGCGGGGGGGCCGGGTTGACAGATACGCAGTATTTT.

A few counts support this clone. CDR3 bases: TGTGCCAGCAGCGTAGGCGGGACTCGTTACAATGAGCAGTTCTTC. Translating gives CASSVGGTRYNEQFF. The V call is TRBV9, the J call TRBJ2-1; D might be TRBD2 (6 bases). Per germline, CDR1 SGDLS and CDR2 YYNGEE. The CDR3 runs 15 residues. The V end lost 0 bases, the J end lost 4 bases, and 11 bases lay between the germline ends.

CDR3 protein: CASSSALDSANTGELFF. The CDR3 DNA is TGCGCCAGCAGCTCTGCTCTGGACAGCGCGAACACCGGGGAGCTGTTTTTT. The chain is built from TRBV5-1 and TRBJ2-2, with D perhaps TRBD1 (6 bases). The CDR3 covers 17 residues. Germline loops: CDR1 SGHRS, CDR2 YFSETQ. Trimming removed 3 bases at V and 0 bases at J, with 15 bases between.

V is TRBV5-6 and J is TRBJ1-4; 9 bases agree with TRBD1. Germline V CDR1 and CDR2: SGHDT, YYEEEE. The ends lost 2 bases at V and 5 bases at J; junction bases unmatched: 1. There are 14 residues in the CDR3. Here the CDR3 reads CASSFGTGNEKLFF. The CDR3 DNA reads TGTGCCAGCAGCTTTGGGACAGGGAATGAAAAACTGTTTTTT.

The count of this clone is one. The chain carries TRBV5-1 and TRBJ1-2; 7 bases map to TRBD1. V was clipped by 5 bases and J by 4 bases; unmatched bases: 11. The germline V gene has CDR1 SGHRS and CDR2 YFSETQ. This CDR3 is 15 amino acids long. The CDR3 DNA sequence: TGCGCCAGCAGTGTTCCAGGGGGAGAGAGCTATGGCTACACCTTC. This translates into CASSVPGGESYGYTF.

The chain recombines TRBV18 with TRBJ1-2, with unresolved D. This CDR3 region has 14 residues. Deletions cut 2 bases from V and 3 bases from J, with 10 bases between. Germline V gives CDR1 KGHSH, CDR2 LQKENI. The CDR3 spells CASSPDNSHYGYTF. The CDR3 DNA sequence: TGTGCCAGCTCACCAGACAACAGCCACTATGGCTACACCTTC.

The chain links TRBV5-1 to TRBJ2-1, with 10 bases matching TRBD2. The CDR3 extends over 16 amino acids. With V trimmed by 0 bases and J by 10 bases, 10 bases remained unmatched. Germline V lookup: CDR1 SGHRS, CDR2 YFSETQ. The CDR3 sequence: CASSLDTAGGPWEQFF. For the CDR3, the DNA is TGCGCCAGCAGCTTGGATACAGCGGGGGGGCCATGGGAGCAGTTCTTC.

The genes are TRBV20-1 and TRBJ1-1; D unclear. V lost 3 bases and J lost 9, with 8 bases in between. Germline values: CDR1 DFQATT, CDR2 SNEGSKA (reference sequence). This CDR3 has 10 amino acids. CDR3 in DNA: TGCAGTGCTAGCCGCGGAAAAGCTTTCTTT. Its protein is CSASRGKAFF.

This chain uses TRBV19 with TRBJ1-3; D gene uncertain. V shed 1 base and J shed 3 bases, with 7 bases lying between them. CDR3 length: 14 amino acids. CDR1 and CDR2 (germline): LNHDA, SQIVND (reference sequence). CDR3 sequence: CASSIATDGNTIYF. For the CDR3, the DNA is TGTGCCAGTAGTATAGCTACAGATGGAAACACCATATATTTT. The whole variable domain, filled in from reference TRBV19 and TRBJ1-3, reads DGGITQSPKYLFRKEGQNVTLSCEQNLNHDAMYWYRQDPGQGLRLIYYSQIVNDFQKGDIAEGYSVSREKKESFPLTVTSAQKNPTAFYLCASSIATDGNTIYFGEGSWLTVV.